This TCR beta chain was recovered during a study of T cell responses to AZD1222 COVID-19 vaccine. Comments on this clone: The antigen is not known.

Study-level points and caveats: Baseline serostatus was positive in only six AZD1222 recipients. CD4 TCRs linked to vaccination spanned spike, dominating at 160-218 and 743-854. Two AZD1222 doses significantly raised spike-specific TCR breadth and depth over controls. Clonal diversity may have been underestimated in mostly white British donors.

Some clones are missing from TCRdb's copy, which holds only in-frame ones; the method was immunoSEQ multiplex PCR. The top ten hold less than 5.5% of the sample, which has 86,000 or so clones, around 90% seen once. V lost 6 bases to trimming and J lost 6 bases, with 9 bases between them. This CDR3 is built from 11 residues. The source is an adult in good health. The chain carries TRBV12-3 or TRBV12-4 and TRBJ2-7; D not certain. Sequenced here: peripheral blood, sampled on day 0 of MenACWY control vaccination. In nucleotides, the CDR3 is TGTGCCAGCAGCCAAAGGATCGAGCAGTACTTC. Protein sequence: CASSQRIEQYF.